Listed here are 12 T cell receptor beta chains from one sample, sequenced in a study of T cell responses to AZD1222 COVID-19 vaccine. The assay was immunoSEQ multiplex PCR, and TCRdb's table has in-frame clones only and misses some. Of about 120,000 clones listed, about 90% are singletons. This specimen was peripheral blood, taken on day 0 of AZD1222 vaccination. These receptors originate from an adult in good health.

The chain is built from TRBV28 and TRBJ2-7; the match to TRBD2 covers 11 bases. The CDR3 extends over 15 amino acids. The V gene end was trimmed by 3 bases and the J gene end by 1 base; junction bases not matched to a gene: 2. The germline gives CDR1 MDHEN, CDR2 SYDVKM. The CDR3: CASSFGTSGSYEQYF. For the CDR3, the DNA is TGTGCCAGCAGTTTCGGGACTAGCGGATCCTACGAGCAGTACTTC. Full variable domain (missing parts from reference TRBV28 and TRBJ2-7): DVKVTQSSRYLVKRTGEKVFLECVQDMDHENMFWYRQDPGLGLRLIYFSYDVKMKEKGDIPEGYSVSREKKERFSLILESASTNQTSMYLCASSFGTSGSYEQYFGPGTRLTVT.

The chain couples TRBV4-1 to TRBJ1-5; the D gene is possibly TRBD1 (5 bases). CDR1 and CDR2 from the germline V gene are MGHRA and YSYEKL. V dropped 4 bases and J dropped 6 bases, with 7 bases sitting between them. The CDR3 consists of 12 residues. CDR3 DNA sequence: TGCGCCAGCAGCCGGGGGAGTCAGCCCCAGCATTTT. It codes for CASSRGSQPQHF.

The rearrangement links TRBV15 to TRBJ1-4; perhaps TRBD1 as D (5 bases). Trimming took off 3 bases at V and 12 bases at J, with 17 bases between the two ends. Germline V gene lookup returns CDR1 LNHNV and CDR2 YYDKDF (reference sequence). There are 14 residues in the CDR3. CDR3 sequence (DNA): TGTGCCACCAGCAGGGGGGAGAATAAGGAAGAACTGTTTTTT. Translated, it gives CATSRGENKEELFF.

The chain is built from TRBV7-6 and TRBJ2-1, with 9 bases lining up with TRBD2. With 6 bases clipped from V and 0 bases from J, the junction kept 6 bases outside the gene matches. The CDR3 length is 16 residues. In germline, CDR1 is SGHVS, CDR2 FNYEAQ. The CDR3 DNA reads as TGTGCCAGCAGTCGAACGACTAGCGGCTCCTACAATGAGCAGTTCTTC. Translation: CASSRTTSGSYNEQFF.

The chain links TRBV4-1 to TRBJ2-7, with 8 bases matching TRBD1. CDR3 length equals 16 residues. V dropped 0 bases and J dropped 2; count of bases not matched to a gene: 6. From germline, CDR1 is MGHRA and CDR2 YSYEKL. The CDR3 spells CASSQDLYRGAYEQYF. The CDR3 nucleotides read TGCGCCAGCAGCCAAGACCTCTACAGGGGGGCCTACGAGCAGTACTTC.

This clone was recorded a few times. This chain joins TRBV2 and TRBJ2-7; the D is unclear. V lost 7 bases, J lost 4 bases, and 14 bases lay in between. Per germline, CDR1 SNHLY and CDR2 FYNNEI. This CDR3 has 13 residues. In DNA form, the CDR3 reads TGTGCCAGCAACGAGGCGTTTCAATACGAGCAGTACTTC. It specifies CASNEAFQYEQYF.

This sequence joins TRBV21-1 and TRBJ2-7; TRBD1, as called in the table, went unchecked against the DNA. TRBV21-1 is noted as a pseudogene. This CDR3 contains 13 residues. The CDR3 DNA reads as TGTGCCAGCAGCCCCAATGGCCCCTACGAGCAGTACTTC. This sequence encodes CASSPNGPYEQYF.

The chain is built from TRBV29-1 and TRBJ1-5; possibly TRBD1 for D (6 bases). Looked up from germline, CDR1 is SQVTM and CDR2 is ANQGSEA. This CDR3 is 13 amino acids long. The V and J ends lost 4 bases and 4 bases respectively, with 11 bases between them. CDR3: CSVVSGANQPQHF. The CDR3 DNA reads TGCAGCGTTGTTTCGGGGGCGAATCAGCCCCAGCATTTT.

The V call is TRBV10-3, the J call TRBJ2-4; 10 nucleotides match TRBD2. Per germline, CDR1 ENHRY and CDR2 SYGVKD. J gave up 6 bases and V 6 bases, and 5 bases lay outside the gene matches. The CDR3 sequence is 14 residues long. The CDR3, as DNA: TGTGCCATCAGCCCGGGACTAGCGACAAACATTCAGTACTTC. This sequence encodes CAISPGLATNIQYF.

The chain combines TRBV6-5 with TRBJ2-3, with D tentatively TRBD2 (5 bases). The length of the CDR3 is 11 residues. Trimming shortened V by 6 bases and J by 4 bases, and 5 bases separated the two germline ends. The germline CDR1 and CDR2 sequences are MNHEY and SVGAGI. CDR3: CASRRADTQYF. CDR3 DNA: TGTGCCAGCAGGAGGGCAGATACGCAGTATTTT.

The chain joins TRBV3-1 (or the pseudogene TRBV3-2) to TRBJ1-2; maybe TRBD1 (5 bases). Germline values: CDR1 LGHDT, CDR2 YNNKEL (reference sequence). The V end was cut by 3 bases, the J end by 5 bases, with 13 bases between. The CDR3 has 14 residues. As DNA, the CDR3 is TGTGCCAGCAGCCATTCCACGGGGCGGTATGGCTACACCTTC. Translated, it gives CASSHSTGRYGYTF.

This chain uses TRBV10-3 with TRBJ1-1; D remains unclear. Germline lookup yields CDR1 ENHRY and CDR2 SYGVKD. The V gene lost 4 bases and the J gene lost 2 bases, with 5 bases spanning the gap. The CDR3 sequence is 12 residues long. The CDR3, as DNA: TGTGCCATCAGTGGCAGTAACACTGAAGCTTTCTTT. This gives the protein CAISGSNTEAFF.